The text below deals with one T cell receptor (beta chain). Its antigen specificity is not known. Base qualities are not at hand, and no much larger clone is one base apart. The record originates from a study of blood T cell repertoires in COVID-19 (dated by TCRdb to the early 2020s). Study-wide context: The collaborator samples originated in the United States, Italy and Spain and spanned the acute and convalescent phases of COVID-19. Samples came from the ongoing ImmuneRACE study (first 160 participants) plus 1,254 subjects from 6 global collaborators. HLA class I and class II types, where available, came from metadata supplied by the sample provider rather than from assay-based typing. The prospective study material was composed of cDNA or gDNA derived from T cells, B-cell-depleted T cells, or PBMCs. The dataset comprised deeply sampled blood TCRbeta repertoires from subjects exposed to, actively infected with, or recovered from COVID-19. Nearly every sample came with metadata listing a de-identified subject ID, COVID-19 status, age in years and sex. A freely available public database, intended as a resource for researchers studying the immune response to SARS-CoV-2, is where the repertoires were released. Overall results and qualifications from the work: The quantity of clinical and demographic metadata differed by source and by participant and was supplied without curation.

V loses 5 bases of germline sequence and J loses 5 bases, and the interval between the two ends is 12 bases. For CDR1 and CDR2, the germline V gene lists MGHRA and YSYEKL. From the cysteine through the phenylalanine, the CDR3 covers 13 amino acids. The DNA shown is the 39-base CDR3, in frame from base 1. The immunoSEQ Assay, a bias-controlled multiplex PCR, was used to amplify TCRbeta CDR3 regions from genomic DNA. The published analysis was carried out like this. Within the assay, amplification of reference gene primers was used to estimate how many nucleated cells each sample contained. Sequence reads were collapsed and filtered to measure the absolute abundance of every unique TCRbeta CDR3 rearrangement. For each sample, productive Simpson clonality was calculated by taking the square root of Simpson's diversity index across productive rearrangements. TCRdb re-hosts the immuneACCESS table, in-frame sequences only. Its copies lack some clones; in the studies checked, an unresolved V gene accounts for under half of them, and the cause for the rest is not known. V and J calls and clone size are those listed in that table; D and trimming were worked out from the DNA. The sample contains approximately 70,000 clones, 70% to 80% of them found a single time. Together, the top ten hold about 25% of the sample.

Whole blood was collected in K2EDTA tubes by collaborating institutions according to the institutions' own protocols. For TCRbeta analysis, collaborator samples were shipped as frozen whole blood, as isolated PBMCs, or as DNA extracted from either sample type. The sample taken for sequencing was peripheral blood. The sequence is built from TRBV4-1 and TRBJ1-1, with a weak D call of TRBD1 (5 bases match). The clonotype was recovered from a man aged 60 to 69 with active or convalescent COVID-19. Read as DNA, the sequence is TGCGCCAGCAGCGACGGGACTTGGACTGAAGCTTTCTTT. This sequence encodes CASSDGTWTEAFF.